The 15 T cell receptor beta chains given below trace back to one sample, sequenced in a study of CD8+ T cells in alopecia areata. Sequencing templates came from extracted RNA that was reverse transcribed into cDNA. The table came from immunoSEQ multiplex PCR; TCRdb's copy has only in-frame clones and leaves some out. Of 250,000 or so clones listed, roughly two thirds were seen once; the top ten hold 1.2%. The sequencing used CD4+ T cells sorted from blood, collected at week 0. The receptor source for this set is a human donor with alopecia areata.

This clone was recorded once. The CDR3 nucleotides read TGTGCCAGCAGTTACTCGCCTGGGGCGGGGGCCAACGTCCTGACTTTC. This codes for CASSYSPGAGANVLTF. The chain has TRBV6-5 and TRBJ2-6; perhaps TRBD1 as D (5 bases). V lost 0 bases and J 4 bases, leaving 10 bases between the germline ends. The CDR3 loop spans 16 amino acids. Germline V CDR1 and CDR2: MNHEY, SVGAGI.

This clone was found a few times. This chain connects TRBV15 to TRBJ2-4; 13 bases map to TRBD2. The CDR3 length is 16 residues. Per the germline V gene, CDR1 is LNHNV and CDR2 is YYDKDF (reference sequence). Trimming cost V 2 bases and J 5 bases; bases outside gene matches: 3. CDR3 bases: TGTGCCACCAGCAGAACTAGCGGGGGGGCCGAAAACATTCAGTACTTC. Protein sequence: CATSRTSGGAENIQYF.

The chain recombines TRBV29-1 with TRBJ2-3; TRBD2 agrees at 8 bases. Germline values: CDR1 SQVTM, CDR2 ANQGSEA. The CDR3 is made up of 14 amino acids. J gave up 4 bases and V 5 bases, and 8 bases lay outside the gene matches. The CDR3: CSVPRGGWSDTQYF. Here the CDR3 DNA reads TGCAGCGTTCCTCGGGGGGGCTGGTCAGATACGCAGTATTTT.

This sequence joins TRBV10-3 and TRBJ2-7; D possibly corresponds to TRBD1 (6 bases). Trimming stripped 3 bases from V and 1 base from J, with 10 bases between. This CDR3 spans 14 amino acids. Germline CDR1 and CDR2: ENHRY and SYGVKD. In DNA, the CDR3 is TGTGCCATCAGTGACAGGGGCCCATCCTACGAGCAGTACTTC. Amino acid sequence: CAISDRGPSYEQYF.

The gene calls are TRBV5-1 and TRBJ1-4; TRBD1 matches at 8 bases. The J segment lost 0 bases and the V segment lost 4 bases, leaving 11 bases of the junction unmatched. Germline CDR1 reads SGHRS; CDR2 reads YFSETQ. This CDR3 is 18 amino acids long. CDR3 protein: CASSRTGTGAATNEKLFF. In DNA form, the CDR3 reads TGCGCCAGCAGCCGGACCGGGACAGGAGCCGCAACTAATGAAAAACTGTTTTTT.

The CDR3 DNA is TGTGCCAGCGGTGGTCTGGGGACAGGAGACTATGGCTACACCTTC. Amino acid sequence: CASGGLGTGDYGYTF. The V call is TRBV6-5, the J call TRBJ1-2; 8 nucleotides align to TRBD1. With V trimmed by 8 bases and J by 3 bases, 11 bases remained unmatched. Germline values: CDR1 MNHEY, CDR2 SVGAGI. This CDR3 region has 15 residues.

This clone was observed a few times. The chain joins TRBV6-5 to TRBJ1-5; D unclear. The V end lost 5 bases, the J end lost 0 bases, and 8 bases lay between the germline ends. CDR1 is MNHEY, CDR2 SVGAGI, per germline. The CDR3 extends over 14 amino acids. The CDR3 here is CASSKLNSNQPQHF. The CDR3 DNA is TGTGCCAGCAGTAAGCTAAATAGCAATCAGCCCCAGCATTTT.

The table lists this clone with a few counts. V gene TRBV30 combines with J gene TRBJ2-5; maybe TRBD2 (5 bases). V lost 3 bases and J lost 5, with 19 bases in between. The germline V gene has CDR1 GTSNPN and CDR2 SVGIG (reference sequence). CDR3 size: 15 residues. CDR3 nucleotides: TGTGCCTGGAGAAACACGGCGGAGGTCGGCGAGACCCAGTACTTC. Translation: CAWRNTAEVGETQYF.

This chain connects TRBV29-1 to TRBJ1-1; TRBD1 is a possible D gene (6 bases). Per germline, CDR1 SQVTM and CDR2 ANQGSEA. V shed 1 base and J shed 4 bases, with 13 bases lying between them. The CDR3 has 14 amino acids. The CDR3 spells CSVEVTGLGTEAFF. The CDR3 DNA sequence: TGCAGCGTTGAAGTTACAGGGTTGGGCACTGAAGCTTTCTTT. Full variable domain (rest looked up from reference TRBV29-1 and TRBJ1-1): SAVISQKPSRDICQRGTSLTIQCQVDSQVTMMFWYRQQPGQSLTLIATANQGSEATYESGFVIDKFPISRPNLTFSTLTVSNMSPEDSSIYLCSVEVTGLGTEAFFGQGTRLTVV.

The CDR3 coding sequence is TGTGCCACCCGGGGCTTGGACTATGGCTACACCTTC. Translated: CATRGLDYGYTF. The chain is built from TRBV15 and TRBJ1-2; tentative D call: TRBD1 (5 bases). The CDR3 runs to 12 residues. The germline V and J ends were trimmed by 8 bases and 3 bases, with 10 bases remaining between them. Per germline, CDR1 LNHNV and CDR2 YYDKDF (reference sequence).

This clone was detected only a few times. V and J are TRBV5-1 and TRBJ2-3, with D tentatively TRBD1 or TRBD2 (5 bases each). This CDR3 is 14 amino acids long. CDR1 is SGHRS, CDR2 YFSETQ, per germline. Trimming shortened V by 4 bases and J by 6 bases, and 15 bases separated the two germline ends. The CDR3 protein is CASSGTGIEDTQYF. CDR3 DNA: TGCGCCAGCAGCGGGACCGGGATCGAGGATACGCAGTATTTT.

The rearrangement links TRBV29-1 to TRBJ1-1; no reliable D call. This CDR3 comprises 14 residues. V was trimmed by 4 bases and J by 0 bases, leaving 12 bases between them. Per germline, CDR1 SQVTM and CDR2 ANQGSEA. The CDR3 nucleotides are TGCAGCGTTGTACCGCCTACCATGAACACTGAAGCTTTCTTT. This translates into CSVVPPTMNTEAFF. The full variable domain, rest sourced from reference TRBV29-1 and TRBJ1-1, is SAVISQKPSRDICQRGTSLTIQCQVDSQVTMMFWYRQQPGQSLTLIATANQGSEATYESGFVIDKFPISRPNLTFSTLTVSNMSPEDSSIYLCSVVPPTMNTEAFFGQGTRLTVV.

This rearrangement joins TRBV7-9 to TRBJ2-5; weak D call: TRBD2 (7 bases). Germline CDR1 is SEHNR and CDR2 is FQNEAQ (reference sequence). Trimming took 4 bases from V and 4 from J, leaving 16 bases between them. The CDR3 covers 15 residues. The CDR3 reads CASSSTGGQGETQYF. The CDR3 DNA follows: TGTGCCAGCAGCTCGACCGGGGGGCAGGGAGAGACCCAGTACTTC.

The genes are TRBV7-2 and TRBJ2-5; 8 nucleotides match TRBD2. V shed 5 bases and J 5 bases; nucleotides not matched to a gene: 10. The CDR3 is 15 residues long. Per the germline V gene, CDR1 is SGHTA and CDR2 is FQGNSA. Written as DNA, the CDR3 is TGTGCCAGCAGCCCGAGCGGGGGCCCCACTGAGACCCAGTACTTC. Its protein product is CASSPSGGPTETQYF. The complete variable domain, with remaining parts taken from reference TRBV7-2 and TRBJ2-5, reads GAGVSQSPSNKVTEKGKDVELRCDPISGHTALYWYRQSLGQGLEFLIYFQGNSAPDKSGLPSDRFSAERTGGSVSTLTIQRTQQEDSAVYLCASSPSGGPTETQYFGPGTRLLVL.

Points on this clone: This specimen includes other DNA sequences encoding the same CDR3. The chain has TRBV29-1 and TRBJ1-4; unclear D gene. The ends were cut back, 3 bases at V and 2 bases at J, with 7 bases in the middle. Germline CDR1 SQVTM, CDR2 ANQGSEA. CDR3 length: 13 amino acids. The CDR3 reads CSVDGGTNEKLFF. The CDR3 DNA is TGCAGCGTTGACGGTGGGACTAATGAAAAACTGTTTTTT.